This TCR beta chain comes out of a study of blood T cell repertoires in COVID-19. Study context: Samples taken during acute and convalescent COVID-19 were collected in the United States, Italy and Spain.

Sequencing was performed with immunoSEQ multiplex PCR; in TCRdb, only in-frame clones are kept and a portion is missing. The sample lists around 260,000 clones, about nine tenths occurring once. The CDR3 length is 12 residues. The J segment lost 11 bases and the V segment lost 5 bases, leaving 6 bases of the junction unmatched. Looked up from germline, CDR1 is SGHAT and CDR2 is FQNNGV. The TCR sequence derives from a man in his fifties or sixties who had recovered from COVID-19. The chain links TRBV11-2 to TRBJ2-3; 8 bases are a match to TRBD2. The sequencing sample was made of peripheral blood. The CDR3 protein is CASSPRGGMQYF. Here the CDR3 DNA reads TGTGCCAGCAGCCCCCGGGGGGGTATGCAGTATTTT.